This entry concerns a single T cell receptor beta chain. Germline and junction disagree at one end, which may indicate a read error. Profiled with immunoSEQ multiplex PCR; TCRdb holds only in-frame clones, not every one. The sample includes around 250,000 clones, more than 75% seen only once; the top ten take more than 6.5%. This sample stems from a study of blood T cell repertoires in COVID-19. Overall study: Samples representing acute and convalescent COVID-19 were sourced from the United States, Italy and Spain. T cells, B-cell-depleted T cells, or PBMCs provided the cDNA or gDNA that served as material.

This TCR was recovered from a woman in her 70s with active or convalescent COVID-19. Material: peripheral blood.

The CDR3 here is CASSLGLAGGTPHF. DNA for the CDR3: TGTGCCAGCAGCTTGGGACTAGCGGGGGGCACCCCCCACTTC. J is TRBJ2-5 and V is TRBV11-2, with TRBD2 matching over 15 bases. The CDR3 is 14 residues long. CDR1 and CDR2 from the germline V gene are SGHAT and FQNNGV.